Given below is one T cell receptor (beta chain) in context. This clonotype was counted ten times or more. Its antigen is still unknown. Base qualities were left out, and no much larger clone turns up one base away. This sample was included in a study of read filtering for tumor transcriptome and immune sequencing (dated by TCRdb to 2020 to 2022). Study-wide context: The cohort had approximately 16 male and 14 female patients with a mean age of roughly 66 years, ranging from roughly 40 to 90. Using the same bone marrow samples, the study ran both targeted immune repertoire sequencing and bulk whole-transcriptome sequencing and then compared the TCR repertoires from each method. One of the main goals was to work out a read-filtering strategy for immune repertoire data, in particular whether clonotypes backed by only a single read should be removed. After DNase treatment, whole-transcriptome libraries were prepared with the TruSeq RNA Access Library Prep Kit. Per sample, about 4.05 to 11 million TCR-region mapped reads were obtained with IR-seq, compared with only 85 to 1273 with RNA-seq. By revised international staging, 8 or 9 patients were R-ISS I, over 15 were R-ISS II and 7 were R-ISS III.

Overall study results and their limits: In IR-seq, roughly four fifths of clonotypes but 3% to 4% of total reads were represented by single-read clonotypes, whereas in RNA-seq, less than 75% of clonotypes and roughly 44% of reads were represented by single-read clonotypes. The correlation between IR-seq and RNA-seq shared clonotype proportions was increased by removal of single-read clonotypes. The sorted CD138-negative fraction was not purified T cells but a mixed bone marrow immune population. Clonotypes were captured by IR-seq at much higher depth and more reliably than by RNA-seq, and smaller IR-seq throughput was sufficient for identification of most shared clonotypes.

TCR libraries were built from roughly 370 ng RNA with the Immunoverse kit, using molecular barcoded adaptors covering alpha/delta and beta/gamma chains. TCR library preparation used the same RNA that was used for transcriptome sequencing. An Illumina HiSeq 4000 with 2 x 150 cycles was used to sequence the TCR libraries. Regarding the original processing steps: Using MiXCR, which included quality filtering and error correction, TCR reads were aligned to human V, D, J and C references and then assembled into CDR3 clonotypes. The tcR package in R was used to analyze clonotype counts and gene usage diversity. Raw mapping reads were checked after the RNA-seq reads had been mapped by STAR aligner version 2.5.3a onto the human GRCh37 genome. To test how sequencing depth affected the clonotypes detected, IR-seq fastq files were randomly downsampled with Seqtk 1.3. TCRdb's own reprocessing of the public reads used fastp at Q25 and MiXCR and kept productive beta chains. Rows are combined by CDR3 protein, so each entry shows the most common genes and DNA. It is TCRdb's table, rather than the study itself, that gives the V and J calls and clone size. Present in this sample are 100,000 to 150,000 distinct CDR3 sequences, about 13% of which were seen just once. Just under 8.5% of the sample is in the top ten clones.

The CDR3 sequence holds 16 residues, the cysteine and phenylalanine included. The DNA shown is the 48-base CDR3, in frame from base 1. The germline V gene encodes CDR1 SGHTA and CDR2 FQGNSA. Trimming removed 5 bases from V and 1 base from J, leaving 15 bases between the germline ends. Each patient had bone marrow sampled at the time of active disease. Ficoll-Hypaque density gradient centrifugation was used to isolate bone marrow mononuclear cells. CD138-negative cells were obtained by negative selection after labeling with CD138 magnetic microbeads on a MACS separator, removing myeloma plasma cells. Flow cytometry on an Attune NxT with CD138 antibodies was used to check the purity of the isolated cells. Total RNA was extracted with TRIzol reagent and quantified with a NanoDrop spectrophotometer. Paired RNA-seq and IR-seq were performed on the CD138-negative bone marrow sample of each patient.

Recombination linked TRBV7-2 to TRBJ2-4, with no reliable assignment of the D segment. What was sequenced was a population of CD138-negative cells sorted from bone marrow. This sample's cell subset or site label indicates: bone marrow mononuclear cells depleted of CD138+ plasma/myeloma cells by negative magnetic selection. This receptor was taken from a donor at least 40 years old with multiple myeloma. The sequence in DNA is TGTGCCAGCAGCCAAAGACACCGGCAGGCCAAAAACATTCAGTACTTC. Translation gives CASSQRHRQAKNIQYF.